This T cell receptor (beta chain) is drawn from a study of blood T cell repertoires in COVID-19. Across the whole study: Samples came from the United States, Italy and Spain, spanning acute and convalescent COVID-19. The analysed material was cDNA or gDNA that came from T cells, B-cell-depleted T cells, or PBMCs.

Per the original methods: Reference gene primer amplification yielded estimated nucleated cell counts. Generated by immunoSEQ multiplex PCR, the TCRdb table keeps only in-frame clones and is missing some. V and J calls and clone size are as listed in that table; D and trimming were resolved from the DNA. Here the sample spans about 45,000 clones, approximately 85% being singletons. This CDR3 has 15 residues. Germline CDR1 is MDHEN and CDR2 is SYDVKM. J was trimmed by 6 bases and V by 11 bases; bases with no gene match: 15. This receptor was taken from an elderly woman with acute or convalescent COVID-19. Sequenced input: peripheral blood. The rearrangement joins TRBV28 to TRBJ1-2, with 10 bases that match TRBD1. The CDR3 here is CAGTGTGAKLDGYTF. CDR3 in DNA: TGTGCCGGCACCGGGACAGGGGCTAAGCTTGATGGCTACACCTTC.